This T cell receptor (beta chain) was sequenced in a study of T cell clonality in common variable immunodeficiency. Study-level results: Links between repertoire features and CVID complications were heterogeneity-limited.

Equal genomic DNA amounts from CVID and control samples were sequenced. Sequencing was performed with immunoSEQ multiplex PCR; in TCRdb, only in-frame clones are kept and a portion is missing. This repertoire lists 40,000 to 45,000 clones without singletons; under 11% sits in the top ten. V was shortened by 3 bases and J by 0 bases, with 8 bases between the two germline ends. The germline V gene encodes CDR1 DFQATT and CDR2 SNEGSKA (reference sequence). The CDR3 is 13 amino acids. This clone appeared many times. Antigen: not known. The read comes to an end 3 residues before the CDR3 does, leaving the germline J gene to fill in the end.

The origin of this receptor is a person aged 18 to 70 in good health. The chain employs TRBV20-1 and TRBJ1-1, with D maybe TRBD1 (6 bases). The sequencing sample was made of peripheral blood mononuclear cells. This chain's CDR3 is CSARGHMNTEAFF. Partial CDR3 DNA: TGCAGTGCTAGGGGACACATGAACACTGAA.